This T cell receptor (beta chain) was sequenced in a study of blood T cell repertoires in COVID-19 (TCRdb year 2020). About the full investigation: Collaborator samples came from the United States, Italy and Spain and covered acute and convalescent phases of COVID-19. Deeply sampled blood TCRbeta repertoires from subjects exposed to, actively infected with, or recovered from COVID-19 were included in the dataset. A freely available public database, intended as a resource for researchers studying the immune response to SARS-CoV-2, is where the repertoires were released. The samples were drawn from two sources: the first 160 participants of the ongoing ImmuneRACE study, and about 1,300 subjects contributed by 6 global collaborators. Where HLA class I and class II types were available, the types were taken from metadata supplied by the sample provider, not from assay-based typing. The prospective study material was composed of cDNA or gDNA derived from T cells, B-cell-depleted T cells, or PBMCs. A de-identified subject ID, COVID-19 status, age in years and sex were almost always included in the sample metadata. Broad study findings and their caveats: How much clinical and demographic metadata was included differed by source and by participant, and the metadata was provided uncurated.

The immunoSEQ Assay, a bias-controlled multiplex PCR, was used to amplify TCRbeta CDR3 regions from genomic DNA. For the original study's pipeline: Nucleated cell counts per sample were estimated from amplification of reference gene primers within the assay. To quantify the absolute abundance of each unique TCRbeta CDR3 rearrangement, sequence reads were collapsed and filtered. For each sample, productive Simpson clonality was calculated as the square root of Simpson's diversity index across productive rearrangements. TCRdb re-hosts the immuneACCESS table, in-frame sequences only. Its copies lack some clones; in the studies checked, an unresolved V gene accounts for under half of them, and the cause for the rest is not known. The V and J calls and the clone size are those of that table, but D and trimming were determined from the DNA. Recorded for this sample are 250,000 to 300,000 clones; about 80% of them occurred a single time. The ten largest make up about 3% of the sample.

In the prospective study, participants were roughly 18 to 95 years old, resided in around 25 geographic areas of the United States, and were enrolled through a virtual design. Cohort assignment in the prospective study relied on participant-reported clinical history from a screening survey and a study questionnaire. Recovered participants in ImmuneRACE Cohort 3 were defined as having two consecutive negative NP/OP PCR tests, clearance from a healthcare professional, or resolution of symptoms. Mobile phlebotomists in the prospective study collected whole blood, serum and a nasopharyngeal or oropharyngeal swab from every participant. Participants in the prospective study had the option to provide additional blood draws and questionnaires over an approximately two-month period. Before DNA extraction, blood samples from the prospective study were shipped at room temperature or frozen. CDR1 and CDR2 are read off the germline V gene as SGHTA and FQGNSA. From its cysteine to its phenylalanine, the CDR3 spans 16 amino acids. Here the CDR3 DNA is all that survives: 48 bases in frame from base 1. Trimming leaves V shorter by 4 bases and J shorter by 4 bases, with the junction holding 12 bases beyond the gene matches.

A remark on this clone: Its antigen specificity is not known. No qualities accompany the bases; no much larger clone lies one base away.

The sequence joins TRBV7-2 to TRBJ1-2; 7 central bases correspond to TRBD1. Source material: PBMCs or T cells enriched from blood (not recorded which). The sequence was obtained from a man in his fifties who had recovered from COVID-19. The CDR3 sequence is CASSSTGTALSYGYTF. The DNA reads TGTGCCAGCAGCTCCACCGGGACAGCCCTTTCCTATGGCTACACCTTC. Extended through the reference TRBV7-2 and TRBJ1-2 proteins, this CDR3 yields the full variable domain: GAGVSQSPSNKVTEKGKDVELRCDPISGHTALYWYRQSLGQGLEFLIYFQGNSAPDKSGLPSDRFSAERTGGSVSTLTIQRTQQEDSAVYLCASSSTGTALSYGYTFGSGTRLTVV.